The 17 T cell receptor beta chains below come from one sample, sequenced in a study of shared clonotypes between healthy human individuals. TCRdb's table, derived via immunoSEQ multiplex PCR, lists solely in-frame clones and lacks some. In the table there are some 1,600,000 clones, 95% to 99% of which are singletons. Sequenced input: naive CD4+ T cells sorted from blood. Subset defined: CD45RA+ positively selected. All receptors come from a man aged 30 to 45 in good health.

V and J are TRBV4-3 and TRBJ2-2, with D hard to call. Trimming pared 0 bases from V and 5 bases from J, leaving 10 bases between. CDR3 size: 15 residues. Germline CDR1 is LGHNA and CDR2 is YSLEER. The chain's CDR3 is CASSQDRRATGELFF. The CDR3 DNA sequence: TGCGCCAGCAGCCAAGATAGACGGGCAACCGGGGAGCTGTTTTTT.

The V call is TRBV28, the J call TRBJ2-7, with 8 bases fitting TRBD2. There are 19 residues in the CDR3. V lost 2 bases, J lost 4 bases, and 19 bases stayed unmatched. The V gene's germline CDR1 is MDHEN and CDR2 SYDVKM. The CDR3 DNA follows: TGTGCCAGCAGTTTAATCGGCGGGAGGCTCTTGCGGATGAATTACGAGCAGTACTTC. Translating it yields CASSLIGGRLLRMNYEQYF.

This sequence joins TRBV11-3 and TRBJ2-4; a weak D match, TRBD1 (5 bases). The CDR3 is 14 amino acids. The germline V gene has CDR1 SGHNT and CDR2 YENEEA. V dropped 0 bases and J dropped 5 bases, with 8 bases sitting between them. The CDR3, as DNA: TGTGCCAGCAGCTTAGATGTGACAGAAAACATTCAGTACTTC. This sequence encodes CASSLDVTENIQYF.

The chain links TRBV7-9 to TRBJ2-1, with 7 bases that match TRBD2. With V trimmed by 3 bases and J by 8 bases, 7 bases remained unmatched. Per the germline V gene, CDR1 is SEHNR and CDR2 is FQNEAQ (reference sequence). The CDR3 loop spans 14 amino acids. CDR3 DNA: TGTGCCAGCAGCTTGGCGGGAGTGATCGATGAGCAGTTCTTC. Translated, it gives CASSLAGVIDEQFF.

Concerning this clone itself: Other DNA sequences from this sample encode an identical CDR3 as well. The V call is TRBV10-3, the J call TRBJ2-7; no definite D call. Between the trimmed V and J ends, which lost 2 bases and 7 bases, there was a span of 6 bases. CDR1 and CDR2 (germline): ENHRY, SYGVKD. CDR3 length equals 11 residues. CDR3: CAISELGEQYF. In DNA form, the CDR3 reads TGTGCCATCAGTGAGCTGGGGGAGCAGTACTTC.

The table lists this clone with a few counts. The same CDR3 can be traced to other DNA sequences in this sample. This rearrangement joins TRBV11-2 to TRBJ2-7, with D unclear. V was cut by 2 bases and J by 1 base, with 3 bases left in between. This CDR3 comprises 12 residues. CDR1 and CDR2 (germline): SGHAT, FQNNGV. The CDR3 DNA follows: TGTGCCAGCAGCTTAAGGTCCTACGAGCAGTACTTC. Amino acids: CASSLRSYEQYF.

The rearrangement uses TRBV2 and TRBJ2-7; 9 bases align to TRBD1. The germline gives CDR1 SNHLY, CDR2 FYNNEI. The CDR3 is 14 residues long. With V trimmed by 6 bases and J by 3 bases, 6 bases remained unmatched. CDR3 DNA sequence: TGTGCCAGCAGACCCCCGGGACAGGGCTACGAGCAGTACTTC. It yields the protein CASRPPGQGYEQYF.

Only one count was recorded for this clone. The chain links TRBV14 to TRBJ2-7, with D possibly TRBD1 on 5 matching bases. This CDR3 comprises 15 residues. The V end lost 6 bases, the J end lost 3 bases, and 18 bases lay between the germline ends. Per the germline V gene, CDR1 is SGHDN and CDR2 is FVKESK. The chain's CDR3 is CASRPIGAELYEQYF. CDR3 nucleotides: TGTGCCAGCAGACCAATTGGGGCGGAACTCTACGAGCAGTACTTC. The variable domain in full, completed from reference TRBV14 and TRBJ2-7, reads EAGVTQFPSHSVIEKGQTVTLRCDPISGHDNLYWYRRVMGKEIKFLLHFVKESKQDESGMPNNRFLAERTGGTYSTLKVQPAELEDSGVYFCASRPIGAELYEQYFGPGTRLTVT.

The rearrangement joins TRBV5-4 to TRBJ1-1; no clear D gene. This CDR3 is built from 13 residues. V lost 2 bases, J lost 1 base, and 6 bases lay in between. CDR1 is SGHNT, CDR2 YYREEE, per germline (reference sequence). CDR3 coding DNA: TGTGCCAGCAGCTTAAGGGAGAACACTGAAGCTTTCTTT. This sequence encodes CASSLRENTEAFF.

The chain has TRBV6-6 and TRBJ2-7; D is unclear. CDR1 and CDR2 from the germline V gene are MNHNY and SVGAGI (reference sequence). Deletions cut 0 bases from V and 6 bases from J, with 15 bases between. CDR3 length: 15 amino acids. DNA for the CDR3: TGTGCCAGCAGTTACTCGGCAGGCCGAGGTGTCGAGCAGTACTTC. It is translated as CASSYSAGRGVEQYF.

The rearrangement links TRBV6-4 to TRBJ2-7; 9 bases match TRBD1. V was clipped by 0 bases and J by 1 base; unmatched bases: 10. The CDR3 consists of 18 residues. Per the germline V gene, CDR1 is MRHNA and CDR2 is SNTAGT. CDR3 residues: CASSDSKRRTGESYEQYF. CDR3 nucleotide sequence: TGTGCCAGCAGTGACTCGAAAAGGAGGACAGGGGAGTCCTACGAGCAGTACTTC.

This chain connects TRBV7-9 to TRBJ2-1, with 8 nucleotides matching TRBD2. The ends lost 2 bases at V and 3 bases at J; junction bases unmatched: 3. This CDR3 comprises 15 residues. The germline gives CDR1 SEHNR, CDR2 FQNEAQ (reference sequence). This CDR3 is CASSLRAGGYNEQFF. The CDR3 coding sequence is TGTGCCAGCAGCTTACGTGCGGGAGGCTACAATGAGCAGTTCTTC.

For the CDR3, the DNA is TGTGCCAGCAGTTTAAGGGGGTATGACTATGGCTACACCTTC. Translation: CASSLRGYDYGYTF. The chain couples TRBV27 to TRBJ1-2, with a weak D call TRBD1 (6 bases). CDR3 length equals 14 residues. V lost 2 bases and J 3 bases, leaving 10 bases between the germline ends. The germline gives CDR1 MNHEY, CDR2 SMNVEV (reference sequence).

V usage is TRBV11-2 and J usage is TRBJ2-5; D remains unclear. The CDR3 covers 15 residues. Germline CDR1 SGHAT, CDR2 FQNNGV. V lost 3 bases, J lost 0 bases, and 11 bases lay in between. This CDR3 is CASSFRLTYQETQYF. The CDR3 DNA is TGTGCCAGCAGCTTCAGGCTTACCTACCAAGAGACCCAGTACTTC.

The chain combines TRBV5-1 with TRBJ2-1, with D perhaps matching TRBD1 (5 bases). Trimming removed 3 bases at V and 8 bases at J, with 12 bases between. The CDR3 runs 13 residues. Per germline, CDR1 SGHRS and CDR2 YFSETQ. DNA of the CDR3: TGCGCCAGCAGCTACGACCTCAGGGATGAGCAGTTCTTC. Translated, it gives CASSYDLRDEQFF.

A remark on this clone: Additional DNA sequences in this sample encode the identical CDR3. The gene calls are TRBV5-4 and TRBJ2-2; no reliable D call. The CDR3 totals 13 residues. Germline CDR1 SGHNT, CDR2 YYREEE (reference sequence). The germline V and J ends were trimmed by 3 bases and 2 bases, with 5 bases remaining between them. Here the CDR3 DNA reads TGTGCCAGCAGCTCACAAAACACCGGGGAGCTGTTTTTT. As protein: CASSSQNTGELFF.

The chain recombines TRBV6-1 with TRBJ1-1; D is unclear. Germline V gene sequence: CDR1 MNHNS, CDR2 SASEGT. CDR3 size: 13 residues. V lost 5 bases, J lost 1 base, and 8 bases lay in between. CDR3 nucleotides: TGTGCCAGCAGTTTGGACGAGAACACTGAAGCTTTCTTT. As protein: CASSLDENTEAFF.